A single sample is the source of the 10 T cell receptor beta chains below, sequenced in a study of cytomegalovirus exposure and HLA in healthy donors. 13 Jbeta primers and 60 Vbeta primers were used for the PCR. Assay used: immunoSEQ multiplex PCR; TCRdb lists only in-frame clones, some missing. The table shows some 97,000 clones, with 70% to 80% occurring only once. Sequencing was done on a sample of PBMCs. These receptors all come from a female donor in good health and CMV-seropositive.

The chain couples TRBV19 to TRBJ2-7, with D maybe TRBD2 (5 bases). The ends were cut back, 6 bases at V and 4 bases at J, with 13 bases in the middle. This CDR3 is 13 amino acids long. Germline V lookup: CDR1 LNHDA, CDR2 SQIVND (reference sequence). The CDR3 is CASSASGWYEQYF. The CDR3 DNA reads TGTGCCAGTAGCGCCTCGGGGTGGTACGAGCAGTACTTC.

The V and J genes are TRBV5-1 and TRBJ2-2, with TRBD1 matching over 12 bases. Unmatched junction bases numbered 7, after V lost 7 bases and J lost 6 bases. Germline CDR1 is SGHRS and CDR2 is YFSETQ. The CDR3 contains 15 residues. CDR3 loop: CASGPGQGAPGELFF. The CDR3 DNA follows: TGCGCCAGCGGCCCGGGACAGGGGGCCCCCGGGGAGCTGTTTTTT.

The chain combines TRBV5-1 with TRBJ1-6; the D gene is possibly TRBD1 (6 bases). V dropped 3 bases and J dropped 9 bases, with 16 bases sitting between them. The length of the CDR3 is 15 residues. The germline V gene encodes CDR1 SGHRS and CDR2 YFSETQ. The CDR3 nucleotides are TGCGCCAGCAGCTGGATGGACAGACCTCCTTCACCCCTCCACTTT. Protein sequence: CASSWMDRPPSPLHF.

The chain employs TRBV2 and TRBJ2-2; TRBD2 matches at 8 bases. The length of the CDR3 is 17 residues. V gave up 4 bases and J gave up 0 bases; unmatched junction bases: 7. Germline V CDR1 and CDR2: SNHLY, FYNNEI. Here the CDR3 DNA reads TGTGCCAGCAGTGTTCCGGGAGGGGGGGCGAACACCGGGGAGCTGTTTTTT. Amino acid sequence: CASSVPGGGANTGELFF.

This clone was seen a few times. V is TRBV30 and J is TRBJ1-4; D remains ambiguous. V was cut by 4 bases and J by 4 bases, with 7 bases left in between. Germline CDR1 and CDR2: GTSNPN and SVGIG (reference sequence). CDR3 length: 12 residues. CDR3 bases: TGTGCCTGGACATGGAGTAATGAAAAACTGTTTTTT. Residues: CAWTWSNEKLFF.

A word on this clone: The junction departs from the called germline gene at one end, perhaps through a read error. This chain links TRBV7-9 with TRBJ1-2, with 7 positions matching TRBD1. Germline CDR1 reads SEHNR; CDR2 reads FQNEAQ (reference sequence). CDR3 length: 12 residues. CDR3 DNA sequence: TGTTCCAGCAGCGGACAGGCCGGGGGCTACACCTTC. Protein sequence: CSSSGQAGGYTF. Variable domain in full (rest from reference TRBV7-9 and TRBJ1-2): DTGVSQNPRHKITKRGQNVTFRCDPISEHNRLYWYRQTLGQGPEFLTYFQNEAQLEKSRLLSDRFSAERPKGSFSTLEIQRTEQGDSAMYLCSSSGQAGGYTFGSGTRLTVV.

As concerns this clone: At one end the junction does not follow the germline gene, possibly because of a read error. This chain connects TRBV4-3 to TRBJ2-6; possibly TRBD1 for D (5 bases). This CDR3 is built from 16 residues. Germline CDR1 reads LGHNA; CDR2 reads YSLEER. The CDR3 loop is CASSQVSGSGANGLTF. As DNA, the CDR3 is TGCGCCAGCAGCCAAGTATCAGGGTCTGGGGCCAACGGCCTGACTTTC.

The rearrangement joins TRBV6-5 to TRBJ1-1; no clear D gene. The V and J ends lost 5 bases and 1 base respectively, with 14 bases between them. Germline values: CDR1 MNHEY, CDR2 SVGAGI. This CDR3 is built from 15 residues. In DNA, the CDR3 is TGTGCCAGCAGTCCCGATGGGCTGAAGAACACTGAAGCTTTCTTT. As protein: CASSPDGLKNTEAFF.

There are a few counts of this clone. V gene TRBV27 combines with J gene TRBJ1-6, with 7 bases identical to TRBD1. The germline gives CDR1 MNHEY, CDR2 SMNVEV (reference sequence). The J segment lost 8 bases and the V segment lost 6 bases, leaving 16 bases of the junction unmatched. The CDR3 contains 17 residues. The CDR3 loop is CASSLIRGGSEDSPLHF. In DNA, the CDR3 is TGTGCCAGCAGCCTAATCAGAGGGGGCTCAGAGGATTCACCCCTCCACTTT.

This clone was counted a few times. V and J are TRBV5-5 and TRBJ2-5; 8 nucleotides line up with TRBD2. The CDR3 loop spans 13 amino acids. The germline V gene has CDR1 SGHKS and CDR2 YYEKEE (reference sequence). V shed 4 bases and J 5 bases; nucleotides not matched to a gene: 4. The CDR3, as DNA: TGTGCCAGCAGCGCGGGAGGACGCGAGACCCAGTACTTC. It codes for CASSAGGRETQYF.